The 25 T cell receptor beta chains below come from one sample, sequenced in a study of blood T cell repertoires in COVID-19. The assay was immunoSEQ multiplex PCR, and TCRdb's table has in-frame clones only and misses some. The repertoire holds about 250,000 clones, with approximately 90% as singletons. Sequences were obtained from PBMCs or T cells enriched from blood (not recorded which). Receptors were obtained from a man between 35 and 55 years old who had recovered from COVID-19.

The chain has TRBV5-8 and TRBJ1-6; D remains ambiguous. CDR3 size: 16 residues. Germline CDR1 reads SGHTS; CDR2 reads YDEGEE. The germline V and J ends were trimmed by 4 bases and 3 bases, with 14 bases remaining between them. The CDR3 region has the DNA TGTGCCAGCAGCGAGTCCTCCAGCGGCTATAATTCACCCCTCCACTTT. Its translation: CASSESSSGYNSPLHF. Variable domain in full (rest from reference TRBV5-8 and TRBJ1-6): EAGVTQSPTHLIKTRGQQATLRCSPISGHTSVYWYQQALGLGLQFLLWYDEGEERNRGNFPPRFSGRQFPNYSSELNVNALELEDSALYLCASSESSSGYNSPLHFGNGTRLTVT.

The chain has TRBV7-9 and TRBJ2-7; maybe TRBD1 (6 bases). V was trimmed by 5 bases and J by 0 bases, leaving 8 bases between them. The CDR3 contains 13 residues. Germline CDR1 is SEHNR and CDR2 is FQNEAQ (reference sequence). This CDR3 is CASSRTDSYEQYF. The CDR3 coding sequence is TGTGCCAGCAGCCGGACAGACTCCTACGAGCAGTACTTC. The whole variable domain, filled in from reference TRBV7-9 and TRBJ2-7, reads DTGVSQNPRHKITKRGQNVTFRCDPISEHNRLYWYRQTLGQGPEFLTYFQNEAQLEKSRLLSDRFSAERPKGSFSTLEIQRTEQGDSAMYLCASSRTDSYEQYFGPGTRLTVT.

This chain uses TRBV19 with TRBJ2-2; TRBD2 agrees at 11 bases. J lost 3 bases, V lost 4 bases, and 13 bases had no gene match. The germline V gene encodes CDR1 LNHDA and CDR2 SQIVND (reference sequence). The CDR3 is made up of 19 amino acids. CDR3 coding DNA: TGTGCCAGTAGTAGCCGGGACAGAGGACTAGCGGGTCACACCGGGGAGCTGTTTTTT. This gives the protein CASSSRDRGLAGHTGELFF.

This chain connects TRBV7-9 to TRBJ2-7, with TRBD1 matching 10 bases. The V segment lost 3 bases and the J segment 4 bases; nucleotides outside the gene matches: 3. This CDR3 has 14 amino acids. Germline V lookup: CDR1 SEHNR, CDR2 FQNEAQ (reference sequence). The CDR3 sequence: CASSFGQGDYEQYF. CDR3 DNA: TGTGCCAGCAGCTTCGGACAGGGGGATTACGAGCAGTACTTC.

The V call is TRBV7-9, the J call TRBJ1-1; TRBD1 agrees at 7 bases. Germline trimming cut 4 bases from V and 4 bases from J; bases unmatched to any gene: 6. Germline V gene data show CDR1 as SEHNR and CDR2 as FQNEAQ (reference sequence). The CDR3 runs 14 residues. The CDR3 sequence is CASSSLTGTTEAFF. The DNA for the CDR3 is TGTGCCAGCAGCTCCCTGACAGGGACCACTGAAGCTTTCTTT.

The genes are TRBV5-6 and TRBJ1-1; D ambiguous. CDR1 is SGHDT, CDR2 YYEEEE, per germline. The CDR3 has 15 residues. V was pared by 3 bases and J by 1 base, with 13 bases between. For the CDR3, the DNA is TGTGCCAGCAGCTATGTCCCACTGAAGAACACTGAAGCTTTCTTT. Residues: CASSYVPLKNTEAFF.

The gene calls are TRBV5-1 and TRBJ2-3; TRBD2 might be the D (5 bases). This CDR3 contains 15 residues. V lost 0 bases and J lost 3, with 11 bases in between. The V gene's germline CDR1 is SGHRS and CDR2 YFSETQ. This CDR3 is CASSLAGVGTDTQYF. CDR3 sequence (DNA): TGCGCCAGCAGCTTGGCCGGGGTGGGTACAGATACGCAGTATTTT.

The V gene is TRBV19, the J gene TRBJ2-2, with TRBD2 identical over 12 bases. This CDR3 has 17 residues. Per germline, CDR1 LNHDA and CDR2 SQIVND (reference sequence). J was trimmed by 4 bases and V by 2 bases; bases with no gene match: 5. CDR3 region: CASSILAGGPSTGELFF. For the CDR3, the DNA is TGTGCCAGTAGTATACTAGCGGGGGGGCCGAGCACCGGGGAGCTGTTTTTT.

The chain recombines TRBV6-6 with TRBJ2-3; D may be TRBD1 (6 bases). V shed 8 bases and J shed 0 bases, with 12 bases lying between them. This CDR3 has 14 residues. Germline V lookup: CDR1 MNHNY, CDR2 SVGAGI (reference sequence). The CDR3 DNA reads as TGTGCCAGCGTCGTAGGGGGAAGCACAGATACGCAGTATTTT. Its translation: CASVVGGSTDTQYF.

V is TRBV10-1 and J is TRBJ2-7; the D is unclear. The CDR3 is made up of 13 amino acids. Trimming took off 0 bases at V and 3 bases at J, with 6 bases between the two ends. Germline V gene sequence: CDR1 WNHNN, CDR2 SYGVQD (reference sequence). The CDR3 sequence: CASSESVNYEQYF. The CDR3 DNA follows: TGCGCCAGCAGTGAGTCCGTTAACTACGAGCAGTACTTC.

The rearrangement joins TRBV27 to TRBJ2-7; 7 bases are shared with TRBD2. The CDR3 runs to 19 residues. The junction had 21 bases not matched to a gene; V was cut back by 6 bases and J by 1 base. Germline CDR1 reads MNHEY; CDR2 reads SMNVEV (reference sequence). The CDR3 is CASSPPPRGAGDPSYEQYF. CDR3 DNA: TGTGCCAGCAGCCCACCCCCTCGTGGGGCGGGAGACCCGTCCTACGAGCAGTACTTC.

The chain links TRBV5-6 to TRBJ1-5; 7 positions agree with TRBD1. The CDR3 is made up of 17 amino acids. Trimming took 3 bases from V and 1 from J; bases not matched to a gene: 10. Germline V gene lookup returns CDR1 SGHDT and CDR2 YYEEEE. CDR3 DNA: TGTGCCAGCAGCTCAGGACAGGCTCGGGGGAGCAATCAGCCCCAGCATTTT. Its protein product is CASSSGQARGSNQPQHF.

The gene calls are TRBV5-6 and TRBJ2-7; the match to TRBD2 covers 7 bases. Germline-derived CDR1 and CDR2 are SGHDT and YYEEEE. The CDR3 is made up of 14 amino acids. J lost 2 bases, V lost 4 bases, and 6 bases had no gene match. In nucleotides, the CDR3 is TGTGCCAGCAGCCCGGGACTAAATACCTACGAGCAGTACTTC. Amino acids: CASSPGLNTYEQYF.

The rearrangement links TRBV28 to TRBJ1-6, with D possibly being TRBD1 (6 bases). CDR1 is MDHEN and CDR2 is SYDVKM in the germline V gene. The CDR3 runs to 14 residues. Deletions cut 6 bases from V and 8 bases from J, with 14 bases between. The CDR3 loop is CASRGPAGDSPLHF. In DNA form, the CDR3 reads TGTGCCAGCAGGGGACCGGCAGGGGATTCACCCCTCCACTTT.

This chain uses TRBV5-8 with TRBJ2-6; 9 bases agree with TRBD1. Germline V lookup: CDR1 SGHTS, CDR2 YDEGEE. The CDR3 extends over 16 amino acids. With V trimmed by 5 bases and J by 1 base, 4 bases remained unmatched. Here the CDR3 DNA reads TGTGCCAGCAGTTCAGGACAGGGGTCTGGGGCCAACGTCCTGACTTTC. Translation: CASSSGQGSGANVLTF.

V and J are TRBV27 and TRBJ1-1; D gene uncertain. Trimming shortened V by 2 bases and J by 7 bases, and 8 bases separated the two germline ends. The CDR3 is made up of 12 amino acids. Per germline, CDR1 MNHEY and CDR2 SMNVEV (reference sequence). CDR3 residues: CASSLDGIEAFF. The CDR3 DNA is TGTGCCAGCAGTTTAGACGGGATTGAAGCTTTCTTT.

The chain uses TRBV7-2 and TRBJ1-5; 11 nucleotides line up with TRBD1. The CDR3 consists of 17 residues. Germline CDR1 is SGHTA and CDR2 is FQGNSA. With V trimmed by 1 base and J by 1 base, 3 bases remained unmatched. The CDR3 here is CASSLGTGGYSNQPQHF. CDR3 nucleotide sequence: TGTGCCAGCAGCTTAGGGACAGGGGGCTACAGCAATCAGCCCCAGCATTTT.

This chain connects TRBV4-2 to TRBJ2-3, with 12 nucleotides matching TRBD2. V was clipped by 5 bases and J by 2 bases; unmatched bases: 11. Germline CDR1 reads LGHNA; CDR2 reads YNFKEQ. The CDR3 totals 18 residues. The CDR3 region has the DNA TGTGCCAGCAGCTGGCCTAGCGGGGGGGAACAAGACACAGATACGCAGTATTTT. It translates to CASSWPSGGEQDTDTQYF.

The CDR3 DNA reads TGTGCCAGCAGCTTAGGCCCCGGGACAGGGGATAATAGCAATCAGCCCCAGCATTTT. This codes for CASSLGPGTGDNSNQPQHF. The chain joins TRBV7-9 to TRBJ1-5; 10 bases are a match to TRBD1. CDR3 length equals 19 residues. V lost 1 base to trimming and J lost 0 bases; unmatched junction nucleotides: 9. Germline CDR1 SEHNR, CDR2 FQNEAQ (reference sequence). Together with reference TRBV7-9 and TRBJ1-5, the CDR3 gives the full variable domain: DTGVSQNPRHKITKRGQNVTFRCDPISEHNRLYWYRQTLGQGPEFLTYFQNEAQLEKSRLLSDRFSAERPKGSFSTLEIQRTEQGDSAMYLCASSLGPGTGDNSNQPQHFGDGTRLSIL.

The chain employs TRBV5-1 and TRBJ2-3; 13 bases are a match to TRBD2. This CDR3 is built from 17 residues. Trimming cost V 1 base and J 5 bases; bases outside gene matches: 7. Per the germline V gene, CDR1 is SGHRS and CDR2 is YFSETQ. In DNA form, the CDR3 reads TGCGCCAGCAGCTTGCAAACTAGCGGGGGGGCCGGAGATACGCAGTATTTT. Its protein is CASSLQTSGGAGDTQYF. Using reference TRBV5-1 and TRBJ2-3 for the parts outside the CDR3, the full variable domain is KAGVTQTPRYLIKTRGQQVTLSCSPISGHRSVSWYQQTPGQGLQFLFEYFSETQRNKGNFPGRFSGRQFSNSRSEMNVSTLELGDSALYLCASSLQTSGGAGDTQYFGPGTRLTVL.

The V call is TRBV28, the J call TRBJ2-1; 13 bases match TRBD2. The germline V gene encodes CDR1 MDHEN and CDR2 SYDVKM. J was trimmed by 7 bases and V by 4 bases; bases with no gene match: 10. The CDR3 runs 17 residues. The CDR3 here is CASSSFFGTSGVNEQFF. CDR3 DNA: TGTGCCAGCAGTTCATTTTTCGGGACTAGCGGGGTTAATGAGCAGTTCTTC.

The chain uses TRBV5-1 and TRBJ2-1, with TRBD1 identical over 7 bases. Germline V lookup: CDR1 SGHRS, CDR2 YFSETQ. This CDR3 has 12 residues. The J segment lost 15 bases and the V segment lost 4 bases, leaving 10 bases of the junction unmatched. CDR3: CASSPETGSRFF. Here the CDR3 DNA reads TGCGCCAGCAGCCCGGAGACAGGGAGTAGGTTCTTC.

The CDR3 DNA is TGTGCCTGCAGGACAGGGGGGAATCAGCCCCAGCATTTT. It yields the protein CACRTGGNQPQHF. The chain is built from TRBV30 and TRBJ1-5; TRBD1 agrees at 10 bases. The trim removed 6 bases at V and 4 bases at J, leaving 3 bases unmatched. The CDR3 extends over 13 amino acids. Germline V CDR1 and CDR2: GTSNPN, SVGIG (reference sequence). Drawing the rest from reference TRBV30 and TRBJ1-5, the complete variable domain is SQTIHQWPATLVQPVGSPLSLECTVEGTSNPNLYWYRQAAGRGLQLLFYSVGIGQISSEVPQNLSASRPQDRQFILSSKKLLLSDSGFYLCACRTGGNQPQHFGDGTRLSIL.

This chain connects TRBV6-5 to TRBJ1-3; D unclear. This CDR3 spans 15 amino acids. V was clipped by 5 bases and J by 0 bases, with 11 bases between them. CDR1 MNHEY and CDR2 SVGAGI come from the germline V gene. For the CDR3, the DNA is TGTGCCAGCAGTCGTGACTCGACCTCTGGAAACACCATATATTTT. It is translated as CASSRDSTSGNTIYF.

This chain connects TRBV11-2 to TRBJ1-1; no firm D call. Per germline, CDR1 SGHAT and CDR2 FQNNGV. Trimming stripped 0 bases from V and 1 base from J, with 6 bases between. The CDR3 runs 14 residues. The chain's CDR3 is CASSLDGSNTEAFF. The CDR3 nucleotides are TGTGCCAGCAGCTTAGACGGGTCGAACACTGAAGCTTTCTTT.